This T cell receptor beta chain comes out of a study of T cells in Graves' hyperthyroidism and ophthalmopathy. The study left out patients who had uncontrolled infection, other autoimmune disease, pregnancy or lactation. Diagnosing involved the use of clinical symptoms, serum thyroxine and TRAb, thyroid ultrasound and orbital computed tomography. This clonotype was counted at least ten times. Germline V gives CDR1 PRHDT, CDR2 FYEKMQ (reference sequence). This CDR3 spans 16 amino acids. V was cut by 5 bases and J by 7 bases, with 18 bases left in between. RNA transcripts were the template for amplifying TCR beta CDR3 regions. HTBI primers were used for first-round RT-PCR of the TCR CDR3. TCRdb redid the calling of the multiplex PCR reads with MiXCR, one entry per CDR3 protein. The sample comprises 600,000 to 750,000 distinct CDR3 sequences, roughly a sixth of which are singletons, and roughly 15% rests with the top ten.

This chain uses TRBV13 with TRBJ1-6, with a possible D match to TRBD1 (6 bases). The material sequenced was blood. The TCR originated in a man over 45 with Graves' hyperthyroidism. CDR3 nucleotides: TGTGCCAGCAGCCCGGGCGGGGGCGGTGGGAATTCACCCCTCCACTTT. Its translation is CASSPGGGGGNSPLHF.